This TCR beta chain was obtained from a study of cytomegalovirus exposure and HLA in healthy donors. Whole-study results and caveats: The study labeled 150 or so TCR beta chains cytomegalovirus-associated.

As for this clone: What it binds is unknown.

Use of 60 Vbeta and 13 Jbeta primers characterized the PCR. This table comes from immunoSEQ multiplex PCR, and its TCRdb copy is limited to in-frame clones, with some not included. The sample has approximately 110,000 clones, around 64% seen once. CDR3 size: 14 residues. Germline CDR1 reads GTSNPN; CDR2 reads SVGIG (reference sequence). Trimming took off 8 bases at V and 4 bases at J, with 15 bases between the two ends. The TCR was taken from a man aged 30 to 45 in good health and CMV-seropositive. The sample was PBMCs. The gene calls are TRBV30 and TRBJ2-6, with D perhaps matching TRBD1 (6 bases). CDR3 DNA sequence: TGTGCCCATACAGGGACATCAGGGGCCAACGTCCTGACTTTC. Translated, it gives CAHTGTSGANVLTF.